These T cell receptor beta chains were read from a single sample in a study of blood T cell repertoires in COVID-19. Produced via immunoSEQ multiplex PCR; TCRdb's table is partial and in-frame only. This repertoire shows around 470,000 clones, roughly 87% found once; its top ten account for more than 0.55%. Sequenced: PBMCs or T cells enriched from blood (not recorded which). The receptors were sampled from a man younger than 35 who had recovered from COVID-19. The CDR3 runs from the conserved cysteine through the conserved F or W. The D gene is left open where the match is weak. Clone size is given for some rows only: seen once, a few or many times, or a class if the clone is expanded.

v_call: TRBV28; clone_size: -; d_call: -; cdr3_length: 15; j_call: TRBJ2-2; cdr3_aa: CASSFTGTNTGELFF; cdr3_nt: TGTGCCAGCAGTTTTACCGGGACGAACACCGGGGAGCTGTTTTTT
v_call: TRBV2; clone_size: -; d_call: -; cdr3_length: 15; j_call: TRBJ1-2; cdr3_aa: CASSLEQGGYYGYTF; cdr3_nt: TGTGCCAGCAGTCTCGAGCAGGGAGGATACTATGGCTACACCTTC
v_call: TRBV4-1; clone_size: -; d_call: TRBD2; cdr3_length: 15; j_call: TRBJ2-7; cdr3_aa: CASRSLGTSSYEQYF; cdr3_nt: TGCGCCAGCAGATCCCTAGGGACTAGCTCCTACGAGCAGTACTTC
v_call: TRBV7-9; clone_size: -; d_call: TRBD1; cdr3_length: 15; j_call: TRBJ2-5; cdr3_aa: CASSSGTGSKETQYF; cdr3_nt: TGTGCCAGCAGCTCCGGGACAGGGTCGAAAGAGACCCAGTACTTC
v_call: TRBV5-8; clone_size: few; d_call: -; cdr3_length: 12; j_call: TRBJ1-4; cdr3_aa: CASSLDGEKLFF; cdr3_nt: TGTGCCAGCAGCTTGGACGGGGAAAAACTGTTTTTT
v_call: TRBV18; clone_size: once; d_call: -; cdr3_length: 14; j_call: TRBJ1-4; cdr3_aa: CASSPRGSNEKLFF; cdr3_nt: TGTGCCAGCTCACCGCGGGGGAGTAATGAAAAACTGTTTTTT
v_call: TRBV4-1; clone_size: -; d_call: -; cdr3_length: 16; j_call: TRBJ1-2; cdr3_aa: CASSQDATEKWNGYTF; cdr3_nt: TGCGCCAGCAGCCAAGACGCAACGGAGAAGTGGAATGGCTACACCTTC
v_call: TRBV3-1/TRBV3-2; clone_size: -; d_call: -; cdr3_length: 17; j_call: TRBJ2-4; cdr3_aa: CASSQDLRTGTKNIQYF; cdr3_nt: TGTGCCAGCAGCCAAGATTTGAGAACAGGGACCAAAAACATTCAGTACTTC
v_call: TRBV7-2; clone_size: -; d_call: -; cdr3_length: 15; j_call: TRBJ1-6; cdr3_aa: CASSLTWTPNSPLHF; cdr3_nt: TGTGCCAGCAGCTTGACCTGGACACCAAATTCACCCCTCCACTTT
v_call: TRBV7-3; clone_size: -; d_call: TRBD2; cdr3_length: 14; j_call: TRBJ2-7; cdr3_aa: CASSSSGRLNEQYF; cdr3_nt: TGTGCCAGCAGCTCCAGCGGGAGGCTCAACGAGCAGTACTTC
v_call: TRBV3-1/TRBV3-2; clone_size: -; d_call: -; cdr3_length: 15; j_call: TRBJ1-1; cdr3_aa: CASSQDRDMATEAFF; cdr3_nt: TGTGCCAGCAGCCAAGATAGGGACATGGCCACTGAAGCTTTCTTT
v_call: TRBV11-2; clone_size: -; d_call: -; cdr3_length: 9; j_call: TRBJ2-1; cdr3_aa: CASSSLQFF; cdr3_nt: TGTGCCAGCAGCTCCTTGCAGTTCTTC
v_call: TRBV2; clone_size: -; d_call: -; cdr3_length: 13; j_call: TRBJ2-7; cdr3_aa: CASNLLGSGEQYF; cdr3_nt: TGTGCCAGCAACCTACTAGGATCGGGTGAGCAGTACTTC
v_call: TRBV30; clone_size: -; d_call: -; cdr3_length: 14; j_call: TRBJ1-5; cdr3_aa: CAWSEGLINQPQHF; cdr3_nt: TGTGCCTGGAGTGAAGGACTGATCAATCAGCCCCAGCATTTT
v_call: TRBV29-1; clone_size: once; d_call: -; cdr3_length: 13; j_call: TRBJ2-1; cdr3_aa: CSGLSGSYNEQFF; cdr3_nt: TGCAGCGGACTGAGCGGATCCTACAATGAGCAGTTCTTC
v_call: TRBV18; clone_size: -; d_call: -; cdr3_length: 13; j_call: TRBJ1-1; cdr3_aa: CASSWEETAEAFF; cdr3_nt: TGTGCCAGCTCATGGGAAGAGACAGCTGAAGCTTTCTTT
v_call: TRBV11-3; clone_size: -; d_call: -; cdr3_length: 15; j_call: TRBJ1-1; cdr3_aa: CASSEGHFRNTEAFF; cdr3_nt: TGTGCCAGCAGCGAAGGACACTTTCGGAACACTGAAGCTTTCTTT